The 16 T cell receptor beta chains in this list originate from one sample, sequenced in a study of T cells in Graves' hyperthyroidism and ophthalmopathy (dated by TCRdb to between 2018 and 2021). The library was produced with multiplex PCR. Sequencing instrument: Illumina HiSeq 2000. The TCR beta CDR3 regions were amplified from the RNA transcripts. A first-round RT-PCR of the TCR CDR3 used the HTBI primer set with the Qiagen OneStep RT-PCR kit. TCRdb applied fastp at Q25 and MiXCR to the public reads, then kept only in-frame beta chains. Rows with a matching CDR3 protein are joined into one entry that keeps the most common DNA and genes. Present in this sample are about 480,000 distinct CDR3 sequences, approximately 14% of which were seen just once. Together, the top ten hold around a sixth of the sample. Sequencing was done on a sample of blood. These receptors were taken from a young woman with Graves' hyperthyroidism.

This clonotype has a handful of counts. The chain is built from TRBV7-8 and TRBJ2-6; TRBD1 matches at 7 bases. This CDR3 is built from 18 residues. Trimming took 1 base from V and 0 from J; bases not matched to a gene: 6. Germline CDR1 SGHVS, CDR2 FQNEAQ. The CDR3 DNA reads as TGTGCCAGCAGCTTAGTGGACAGGATGAGCTCTGGGGCCAACGTCCTGACTTTC. Translating it yields CASSLVDRMSSGANVLTF.

This clonotype has more than one count but fewer than ten. The CDR3 spells CATSDLGGGSDNEQFF. CDR3 sequence (DNA): TGTGCCACCAGTGATTTGGGCGGGGGGTCGGACAATGAGCAGTTCTTC. This sequence joins TRBV24-1 and TRBJ2-1; 8 positions agree with TRBD2. CDR1 is KGHDR and CDR2 is SFDVKD in the germline V gene. Unmatched junction bases numbered 5, after V lost 0 bases and J lost 5 bases. The CDR3 has 16 residues.

This clonotype has just a few counts. The rearrangement uses TRBV6-1 and TRBJ2-2; D may match TRBD1 or TRBD2 (5 bases each). The CDR3 runs 15 residues. The V and J ends lost 8 bases and 7 bases respectively, with 20 bases between them. Germline assignment: CDR1 MNHNS and CDR2 SASEGT. In DNA form, the CDR3 reads TGTGCCAGCCAACGTCGGGGACGGAATGGCGGGGAGCTGTTTTTT. Translated: CASQRRGRNGGELFF.

There are many counts of this clonotype. V and J are TRBV10-3 and TRBJ2-2; D is unclear. CDR3 size: 17 residues. The germline CDR1 and CDR2 sequences are ENHRY and SYGVKD. V shed 0 bases and J shed 5 bases, with 16 bases lying between them. DNA for the CDR3: TGTGCCATCAGTGAGTCTATCCCCCAGAGTAGTACCGGGGAGCTGTTTTTT. Its protein product is CAISESIPQSSTGELFF.

This clonotype was seen at least ten times. The chain carries TRBV18 and TRBJ2-1; 8 bases map to TRBD2. The CDR3 consists of 18 residues. Trimming at V came to 4 bases and at J to 5 bases, leaving 16 bases not matched to a gene. Germline values: CDR1 KGHSH, CDR2 LQKENI. The CDR3 DNA reads as TGTGCCAGCTCACTCCGGTTGCCCGCGGGAGGAGACCACAATGAGCAGTTCTTC. Translated, it gives CASSLRLPAGGDHNEQFF.

This clonotype was detected ten times or more. The V gene is TRBV27, the J gene TRBJ2-1, with D uncertain. Trimming stripped 5 bases from V and 5 bases from J, with 13 bases between. Looked up from germline, CDR1 is MNHEY and CDR2 is SMNVEV (reference sequence). The CDR3 spans 14 residues. The CDR3 reads CASSPLMENNEQFF. CDR3 nucleotide sequence: TGTGCCAGCAGTCCCTTAATGGAAAACAATGAGCAGTTCTTC.

In this sample, this clonotype turned up many times. The CDR3 DNA sequence: TGTGCCAGCAGTTACCCCCTCCGGGATCATCTCAGGGGGACCCAGTACTTC. This encodes CASSYPLRDHLRGTQYF. The rearrangement uses TRBV6-2 or TRBV6-3 and TRBJ2-5; possible D gene TRBD1, 6 bases. The CDR3 is 17 amino acids. Trimming took off 2 bases at V and 7 bases at J, with 23 bases between the two ends. Germline CDR1 reads MNHEY; CDR2 reads SVGEGT.

This clonotype was recorded at least ten times. The chain employs TRBV12-3 or TRBV12-4 and TRBJ2-1; the match to TRBD2 covers 12 bases. With V trimmed by 6 bases and J by 12 bases, 12 bases remained unmatched. This CDR3 contains 15 residues. The CDR3 bases are TGTGCCAGCAGCCCGACTAGCGGGAGTCCAAGTAGGCAGTTCTTC. Protein sequence: CASSPTSGSPSRQFF.

This clonotype was counted at least ten times. The chain joins TRBV2 to TRBJ1-1; D not certain. V lost 7 bases to trimming and J lost 6 bases, with 15 bases between them. The germline CDR1 and CDR2 sequences are SNHLY and FYNNEI. The CDR3 is 13 residues long. The CDR3: CASIRSIQAEAFF. In DNA, the CDR3 is TGTGCCAGCATAAGGAGTATCCAGGCTGAAGCTTTCTTT.

This clonotype was seen a few times. This rearrangement joins TRBV30 to TRBJ1-3, with TRBD1 as a possible D gene (6 bases). V shed 5 bases and J shed 6 bases, with 11 bases lying between them. This CDR3 is built from 12 residues. The germline gives CDR1 GTSNPN, CDR2 SVGIG (reference sequence). The DNA for the CDR3 is TGTGCCTGGGGGGGGGCATCAAACACCATATATTTT. Translation gives CAWGGASNTIYF.

This chain uses TRBV20-1 with TRBJ2-1; 9 bases line up with TRBD2. This CDR3 has 13 amino acids. Germline trimming cut 5 bases from V and 5 bases from J; bases unmatched to any gene: 4. Per the germline V gene, CDR1 is DFQATT and CDR2 is SNEGSKA (reference sequence). The CDR3 bases are TGCAGTGCTGATAGCGGGAGCCACAATGAGCAGTTCTTC. Translation: CSADSGSHNEQFF.

This clonotype was observed many times. V and J are TRBV24-1 and TRBJ2-1, with 9 bases fitting TRBD1. With 4 bases clipped from V and 3 bases from J, the junction kept 6 bases outside the gene matches. The length of the CDR3 is 16 residues. Germline-derived CDR1 and CDR2 are KGHDR and SFDVKD. The CDR3 is CATSDPDRGYYNEQFF. In DNA form, the CDR3 reads TGTGCCACCAGTGACCCGGACAGGGGTTACTACAATGAGCAGTTCTTC.

This clonotype has at least ten counts. The CDR3 DNA follows: TGTGCCAGCAGTTACTCAACGGATTTCCTTAGCTCCTATAATTCACCCCTCCACTTT. Translation: CASSYSTDFLSSYNSPLHF. The chain carries TRBV6-5 and TRBJ1-6; D call uncertain. V shed 0 bases and J shed 0 bases, with 15 bases lying between them. The CDR3 extends over 19 amino acids. Germline loops: CDR1 MNHEY, CDR2 SVGAGI.

As to this clonotype: This may come from a read error, since a much larger clone is one base off. The rearrangement joins TRBV5-5 to TRBJ2-5; a weak D match, TRBD1 (7 bases). V shed 0 bases and J shed 2 bases, with 14 bases lying between them. The V gene's germline CDR1 is SGHKS and CDR2 YYEKEE (reference sequence). The CDR3 spans 16 residues. CDR3 residues: CASSLGAGGNQETQYF. CDR3 DNA sequence: TGTGCCAGCAGCTTGGGGGCAGGGGGGAATCAAGAGACCCAGTACTTC. Full variable domain (rest looked up from reference TRBV5-5 and TRBJ2-5): DAGVTQSPTHLIKTRGQQVTLRCSPISGHKSVSWYQQVLGQGPQFIFQYYEKEERGRGNFPDRFSARQFPNYSSELNVNALLLGDSALYLCASSLGAGGNQETQYFGPGTRLLVL.

This clonotype was detected a few times. Mismatch with germline at one junction end may stem from a read error. This chain links TRBV11-2 with TRBJ2-2; D possibly corresponds to TRBD1 (6 bases). CDR1 is SGHAT and CDR2 is FQNNGV in the germline V gene. The CDR3 is 13 residues long. CDR3 nucleotide sequence: TGTGCCAGCATACAGGGTATCACCGAGGAGCCGTTTTTT. Translation gives CASIQGITEEPFF.

This clonotype was detected a few times. The CDR3 protein is CASSLTPIIRHTEAFF. CDR3 DNA: TGTGCCAGCAGCTTAACACCCATCATAAGACACACTGAAGCTTTCTTT. The chain has TRBV7-3 and TRBJ1-1; the D is unclear. The CDR3 is 16 amino acids. V lost 0 bases and J 3 bases, leaving 14 bases between the germline ends. Per germline, CDR1 SGHTA and CDR2 FQGTGA. The variable domain in full, completed from reference TRBV7-3 and TRBJ1-1, reads GAGVSQTPSNKVTEKGKYVELRCDPISGHTALYWYRQSLGQGPEFLIYFQGTGAADDSGLPNDRFFAVRPEGSVSTLKIQRTERGDSAVYLCASSLTPIIRHTEAFFGQGTRLTVV.